This TCR beta chain was recorded in a study of ipilimumab plus nivolumab after autologous stem cell transplantation. Whole-study context: Median doses per patient: roughly five ipilimumab, seven to nine nivolumab. Myeloma cases were transplant-naive high-risk or relapsed within 3 years post first autologous transplant.

Data came from immunoSEQ multiplex PCR; TCRdb stores just in-frame clones and leaves some out. The sample lists some 43,000 clones, nearly 90% seen once, with about 0.88% in the top ten. Deletions cut 6 bases from V and 3 bases from J, with 11 bases between. Germline loops: CDR1 MRHNA, CDR2 SNTAGT. This CDR3 has 13 amino acids. Starting 14 to 28 days after autologous transplant, ipilimumab 1 mg/kg was given. This material consisted of PBMCs, taken in a trial of ipilimumab plus nivolumab as post-transplant consolidation. This receptor was identified in a male donor with multiple myeloma. This chain links TRBV6-4 with TRBJ1-1; D uncertain. In nucleotides, the CDR3 is TGTGCCAGCAGGCGGGTGGGTGACACTGAAGCTTTCTTT. The encoded protein is CASRRVGDTEAFF.